Sequencing of this T cell receptor (beta chain) was carried out in a study of blood T cell repertoires in COVID-19. Overall study context: From the United States, Italy and Spain came samples of acute and convalescent COVID-19. PBMCs, B-cell-depleted T cells, or T cells were the source of the cDNA or gDNA that made up the material.

Libraries were prepared by immunoSEQ multiplex PCR; TCRdb keeps only in-frame clonotypes and omits some of them. The data hold a few hundred thousand clones, with about nine tenths observed a single time. CDR1 and CDR2 from the germline V gene are SGHNT and YYREEE (reference sequence). V shed 4 bases and J 4 bases; nucleotides not matched to a gene: 11. The CDR3 has 16 amino acids. This clonotype was sampled from a man younger than 30 with active or convalescent COVID-19. The rearrangement links TRBV5-4 to TRBJ2-1, with TRBD1 identical over 7 bases. Material: peripheral blood. The DNA for the CDR3 is TGTGCCAGCAGCGTGGACAGGCTGGTCATGTACAATGAGCAGTTCTTC. It codes for CASSVDRLVMYNEQFF.